One sample yielded the 32 T cell receptor beta chains listed below, sequenced in a study of low-dose radiotherapy and immunotherapy resistance in tumors. Primers used for first-strand cDNA, a TRAV- and TRBV-specific set, covered both alpha and beta chains. With a constant-region primer and a V-primer adapter, TCRs were subjected to roughly 20 PCR cycles of amplification. From the reads, TCRdb called clonotypes with MiXCR, one entry per CDR3 protein. The profile shows 5,600 or so distinct CDR3 sequences, roughly 80% of them singletons. The source of these receptors is a human donor with advanced metastatic prostate, ovarian, gallbladder or colorectal cancer (not recorded which). This table probably holds off-target reads from a library built for another chain.

The rearrangement joins TRBV20-1 to TRBJ2-7; 11 bases are a match to TRBD1. The V gene end was trimmed by 0 bases and the J gene end by 3 bases; junction bases not matched to a gene: 4. Germline values: CDR1 DFQATT, CDR2 SNEGSKA (reference sequence). The CDR3 contains 15 residues. Here the CDR3 reads CSARDRDRGFYEQYF. The CDR3 nucleotides read TGCAGTGCTAGAGACCGGGACAGGGGGTTCTACGAGCAGTACTTC.

This chain uses TRBV7-4 with TRBJ2-1; D assignment may be TRBD1 or TRBD2 (5 bases each). Trimming took off 5 bases at V and 0 bases at J, with 20 bases between the two ends. The CDR3 has 18 residues. Germline assignment: CDR1 SGHVT and CDR2 SQSDAQ. The CDR3 DNA reads TGTGCCAGCAGCCCCCCTTTAGAGGGGCGGAGCTCCTACAATGAGCAGTTCTTC. It is translated as CASSPPLEGRSSYNEQFF.

This rearrangement joins TRBV29-1 to TRBJ1-1, with 8 bases lining up with TRBD1. Germline CDR1 is SQVTM and CDR2 is ANQGSEA. V trimming: 2 bases; J trimming: 0 bases; junction bases outside the gene matches: 8. The length of the CDR3 is 16 residues. The CDR3 coding sequence is TGCAGCGTTGAAAAAAGGGCAGGGGGCATGAACACTGAAGCTTTCTTT. Its protein is CSVEKRAGGMNTEAFF. The complete variable domain, with remaining parts taken from reference TRBV29-1 and TRBJ1-1, reads SAVISQKPSRDICQRGTSLTIQCQVDSQVTMMFWYRQQPGQSLTLIATANQGSEATYESGFVIDKFPISRPNLTFSTLTVSNMSPEDSSIYLCSVEKRAGGMNTEAFFGQGTRLTVV.

The chain links TRBV24-1 to TRBJ1-1, with a tentative D call TRBD1 (5 bases). The V end lost 7 bases, the J end lost 0 bases, and 11 bases lay between the germline ends. CDR1 and CDR2 from the germline V gene are KGHDR and SFDVKD. The CDR3 extends over 14 amino acids. The CDR3, as DNA: TGTGCCACCAGCACAGGACCGGTGAACACTGAAGCTTTCTTT. This sequence encodes CATSTGPVNTEAFF.

The V call is TRBV7-2, the J call TRBJ2-1, with 11 positions matching TRBD2. CDR1 SGHTA and CDR2 FQGNSA come from the germline V gene. V dropped 5 bases and J dropped 4; count of bases not matched to a gene: 19. The CDR3 contains 20 residues. CDR3 region: CASSPTPSGGTSNQYNEQFF. The CDR3, as DNA: TGTGCCAGCAGCCCGACACCTAGCGGGGGGACATCGAACCAATACAATGAGCAGTTCTTC.

The chain combines TRBV29-1 with TRBJ1-1; no reliable D call. Per germline, CDR1 SQVTM and CDR2 ANQGSEA. The V end lost 3 bases, the J end lost 4 bases, and 15 bases lay between the germline ends. The CDR3 is made up of 14 amino acids. In DNA form, the CDR3 reads TGCAGCGTTGATAGTGCATTCGGGTTCACTGAAGCTTTCTTT. Its protein is CSVDSAFGFTEAFF.

The chain has TRBV20-1 and TRBJ2-1; 10 bases are a match to TRBD2. Trimming at V came to 6 bases and at J to 9 bases, leaving 11 bases not matched to a gene. CDR1 DFQATT and CDR2 SNEGSKA come from the germline V gene (reference sequence). The CDR3 has 14 amino acids. The DNA of the CDR3 is TGCAGTGCCAGGAGCGGGAGGGCGGAGGGTGAGCAGTTCTTC. Encoded protein: CSARSGRAEGEQFF.

The chain recombines TRBV25-1 with TRBJ1-4; a possible D gene is TRBD1 (5 bases). This CDR3 comprises 12 residues. Germline V lookup: CDR1 MGHDK, CDR2 SYGVNS. Trimming removed 5 bases from V and 7 bases from J, with 8 bases in between. The CDR3 is CASSRGSEKLFF. As DNA, the CDR3 is TGTGCCAGCAGTCGGGGGAGTGAAAAACTGTTTTTT.

This clonotype was picked up a small number of times. V usage is TRBV29-1 and J usage is TRBJ2-7; 8 bases agree with TRBD1. V shed 5 bases, J shed 2 bases, and the junction held 8 bases outside the gene matches. Germline CDR1 and CDR2: SQVTM and ANQGSEA. CDR3 length: 14 residues. In nucleotides, the CDR3 is TGCAGCGTTCTAAACCGGGACAGGACCTACGAGCAGTACTTC. This translates into CSVLNRDRTYEQYF.

CDR3: CATSDTDGRTDTQYF. CDR3 nucleotides: TGTGCCACCAGTGACACGGACGGACGCACAGATACGCAGTATTTT. The chain has TRBV24-1 and TRBJ2-3; D not certain. The V and J ends lost 4 bases and 1 base respectively, with 11 bases between them. The CDR3 is 15 residues long. Per the germline V gene, CDR1 is KGHDR and CDR2 is SFDVKD.

The V call is TRBV9, the J call TRBJ2-1; 10 bases line up with TRBD2. CDR3 length: 16 residues. Germline values: CDR1 SGDLS, CDR2 YYNGEE. Trimming took 1 base from V and 10 from J; bases not matched to a gene: 11. CDR3 sequence (DNA): TGTGCCAGCAGCGTACGCCGACTAGCGGGCCTAGGGGAGCAGTTCTTC. It is translated as CASSVRRLAGLGEQFF.

V usage is TRBV27 and J usage is TRBJ2-2; D tentatively reads TRBD1 or TRBD2 (5 bases each). The CDR3 extends over 15 amino acids. CDR1 MNHEY and CDR2 SMNVEV come from the germline V gene (reference sequence). V was shortened by 3 bases and J by 3 bases, with 11 bases between the two germline ends. CDR3 loop: CASSLGTKDTGELFF. CDR3 sequence (DNA): TGTGCCAGCAGTTTGGGGACGAAGGACACCGGGGAGCTGTTTTTT.

The chain combines TRBV5-1 with TRBJ1-5, with D possibly TRBD1 on 6 matching bases. The CDR3 is 15 residues long. V was cut by 4 bases and J by 4 bases, with 15 bases left in between. Looked up from germline, CDR1 is SGHRS and CDR2 is YFSETQ. CDR3 sequence: CASSPNWGHNQPQHF. In DNA, the CDR3 is TGCGCCAGCAGCCCCAACTGGGGGCATAATCAGCCCCAGCATTTT.

The rearrangement joins TRBV27 to TRBJ2-2; weak D call: TRBD2 (5 bases). Germline lookup yields CDR1 MNHEY and CDR2 SMNVEV (reference sequence). This CDR3 region has 12 residues. The V and J ends lost 3 bases and 6 bases respectively, with 5 bases between them. CDR3 DNA: TGTGCCAGCAGTTTGGAGGCCGGGGAGCTGTTTTTT. This sequence encodes CASSLEAGELFF.

In its sample, this clonotype is large. This chain connects TRBV28 to TRBJ2-7; the match to TRBD2 covers 8 bases. The V gene end was trimmed by 2 bases and the J gene end by 0 bases; junction bases not matched to a gene: 18. The CDR3 loop spans 20 amino acids. The germline gives CDR1 MDHEN, CDR2 SYDVKM. DNA for the CDR3: TGTGCCAGCAGTTTACTGCCGGCCAGGGTAGCGGGAACTACCTCCTACGAGCAGTACTTC. It codes for CASSLLPARVAGTTSYEQYF.

The V call is TRBV6-1, the J call TRBJ1-2; D gene unclear. The CDR3 spans 14 residues. V was clipped by 0 bases and J by 7 bases, with 12 bases between them. Germline V gives CDR1 MNHNS, CDR2 SASEGT. The CDR3 region has the DNA TGTGCCAGCAGTGAAGCATTGTTAGGCTTTGGCTACACCTTC. It yields the protein CASSEALLGFGYTF.

The V gene is TRBV29-1, the J gene TRBJ2-1; no definite D call. Germline loops: CDR1 SQVTM, CDR2 ANQGSEA. There are 13 residues in the CDR3. V lost 8 bases and J lost 7, with 18 bases in between. DNA of the CDR3: TGCAGCCTCTCGTTGGGATTGGGAAATGAGCAGTTCTTC. Translation: CSLSLGLGNEQFF.

This clonotype has only one observation. This chain connects TRBV28 to TRBJ2-1; D uncertain. This CDR3 comprises 13 residues. Trimming left V 3 bases short and J 6 bases short, with 9 bases between. Germline CDR1 reads MDHEN; CDR2 reads SYDVKM. The CDR3 is CASSFSMSNEQFF. The CDR3 DNA follows: TGTGCCAGCAGTTTCTCTATGTCCAATGAGCAGTTCTTC.

The rearrangement uses TRBV5-1 and TRBJ2-1; 7 bases are shared with TRBD2. Trimming removed 3 bases from V and 9 bases from J; junction bases left unmatched: 9. Germline values: CDR1 SGHRS, CDR2 YFSETQ. CDR3 size: 14 residues. The CDR3, as DNA: TGCGCCAGCAGCTGGGCGGGAGATGGAGTTGAGCAGTTCTTC. This gives the protein CASSWAGDGVEQFF.

This chain joins TRBV7-2 and TRBJ2-5, with a weak D call TRBD2 (6 bases). This CDR3 is 14 amino acids long. CDR1 and CDR2 (germline): SGHTA, FQGNSA. V lost 2 bases and J 4 bases, leaving 11 bases between the germline ends. CDR3 protein: CASSLRRGTETQYF. The CDR3 DNA sequence: TGTGCCAGCAGCTTACGACGGGGGACAGAGACCCAGTACTTC.

The chain joins TRBV7-3 to TRBJ1-2, with D maybe TRBD1 (6 bases). Germline values: CDR1 SGHTA, CDR2 FQGTGA. V lost 5 bases and J lost 4, with 14 bases in between. This CDR3 region has 14 residues. The CDR3, as DNA: TGTGCCAGCAGCCCGGACAGCTCTCTCTATGGCTACACCTTC. The encoded protein is CASSPDSSLYGYTF.

This clonotype is judged large. This chain connects TRBV2 to TRBJ2-3, with 10 bases identical to TRBD2. Per germline, CDR1 SNHLY and CDR2 FYNNEI. The CDR3 is made up of 14 amino acids. The ends lost 4 bases at V and 7 bases at J; junction bases unmatched: 5. DNA of the CDR3: TGTGCCAGCAGTGGAAGTAGCGGGGGGAATACGCAGTATTTT. This codes for CASSGSSGGNTQYF.

J is TRBJ2-3 and V is TRBV20-1; D may match TRBD1 or TRBD2 (6 bases each). The CDR3 has 13 amino acids. Trimming removed 3 bases at V and 2 bases at J, with 9 bases between. Germline CDR1 and CDR2: DFQATT and SNEGSKA (reference sequence). The CDR3 DNA reads TGCAGTGCTAGGAGGGGGGCCACAGATACGCAGTATTTT. Its protein product is CSARRGATDTQYF.

This clonotype was seen a few times. The chain joins TRBV6-5 to TRBJ1-1; no clear D gene. This CDR3 region has 12 residues. V was trimmed by 5 bases and J by 1 base, leaving 5 bases between them. The germline gives CDR1 MNHEY, CDR2 SVGAGI. The CDR3 DNA follows: TGTGCCAGCAGTGGAAGGAACACTGAAGCTTTCTTT. Encoded protein: CASSGRNTEAFF.

This CDR3 reads CASSRYRVNSYEQYF. The DNA of the CDR3 is TGTGCCAGCAGTCGGTACAGGGTGAACTCCTACGAGCAGTACTTC. J is TRBJ2-7 and V is TRBV28, with D perhaps TRBD1 (6 bases). The CDR3 covers 15 residues. Germline V gene sequence: CDR1 MDHEN, CDR2 SYDVKM. V lost 5 bases and J lost 0, with 14 bases in between.

The chain combines TRBV29-1 with TRBJ2-7, with D perhaps given as TRBD1 or TRBD2 (5 bases each). The V end lost 3 bases, the J end lost 7 bases, and 16 bases lay between the germline ends. Germline CDR1 and CDR2: SQVTM and ANQGSEA. This CDR3 has 13 amino acids. Written as DNA, the CDR3 is TGCAGCGTTGACCTGGGGGACGGGCCGGAGCAGTACTTC. It is translated as CSVDLGDGPEQYF.

The rearrangement joins TRBV4-1 to TRBJ2-1; D call uncertain. This CDR3 has 14 residues. The V end lost 0 bases, the J end lost 2 bases, and 5 bases lay between the germline ends. Germline V gene lookup returns CDR1 MGHRA and CDR2 YSYEKL. The CDR3 bases are TGCGCCAGCAGCCAAGACCAGCCCTACAATGAGCAGTTCTTC. Protein: CASSQDQPYNEQFF.

This sequence joins TRBV15 and TRBJ2-1, with D uncertain. Germline lookup yields CDR1 LNHNV and CDR2 YYDKDF (reference sequence). The V end was cut by 5 bases, the J end by 3 bases, with 8 bases between. CDR3 length equals 13 residues. The CDR3 region is CATSGYSYNEQFF. CDR3 nucleotides: TGTGCCACCAGCGGTTACAGCTACAATGAGCAGTTCTTC.

V is TRBV5-4 and J is TRBJ2-5; no definite D call. CDR3 size: 15 residues. Germline CDR1 SGHNT, CDR2 YYREEE (reference sequence). Between the trimmed V and J ends, which lost 1 base and 4 bases, there was a span of 14 bases. The CDR3 sequence: CASSLSLGVGETQYF. CDR3 DNA: TGTGCCAGCAGCTTGAGTCTGGGTGTCGGAGAGACCCAGTACTTC.

The rearrangement joins TRBV6-6 to TRBJ2-1, with TRBD2 identical over 10 bases. J was trimmed by 4 bases and V by 6 bases; bases with no gene match: 6. From germline, CDR1 is MNHNY and CDR2 SVGAGI (reference sequence). The CDR3 runs 15 residues. CDR3 in DNA: TGTGCCAGCAGCAATAGCGGGGGGAGGTACAATGAGCAGTTCTTC. Its translation: CASSNSGGRYNEQFF.

Written as DNA, the CDR3 is TGTGCCAGCAGCATTCGGCGGCGGGACTATCGGGTGGAGGAGCAGTTCTTC. This sequence encodes CASSIRRRDYRVEEQFF. The chain is built from TRBV11-3 and TRBJ2-1, with 7 bases identical to TRBD2. V lost 5 bases, J lost 10 bases, and 20 bases stayed unmatched. The CDR3 is 17 residues long. From germline, CDR1 is SGHNT and CDR2 YENEEA.

The rearrangement joins TRBV9 to TRBJ2-1, with D possibly matching TRBD2 (6 bases). Germline CDR1 reads SGDLS; CDR2 reads YYNGEE. There are 14 residues in the CDR3. V was pared by 0 bases and J by 5 bases, with 9 bases between. The CDR3 reads CASSVDGRDNEQFF. The CDR3 nucleotides read TGTGCCAGCAGCGTAGACGGGAGAGACAATGAGCAGTTCTTC.